This T cell receptor beta chain was captured in a study of T cells after yellow fever vaccination. From the 5' RACE reads, TCRdb called clonotypes with MiXCR, one entry per CDR3 protein. The table has hundreds of thousands of distinct CDR3 sequences, 9.5% to 13% seen once. Comments on this clonotype: Antigen: not known.

V was shortened by 8 bases and J by 4 bases, with 6 bases between the two germline ends. Germline loops: CDR1 SGHTA, CDR2 FQGNSA. The CDR3 is 12 residues long. Findings and limits, study-wide: Weaker, the secondary response peaked sooner, at day 5 versus 15.

This TCR derives from a man aged 18 to 29 who received the YFV17D yellow fever vaccine. The source was PBMCs, collected on the day of the first yellow fever vaccination. The chain couples TRBV7-2 to TRBJ2-6; D call uncertain. The CDR3 coding sequence is TGTGCCAGCTGGAAAGGGGCCAACGTCCTGACTTTC. Its translation: CASWKGANVLTF.